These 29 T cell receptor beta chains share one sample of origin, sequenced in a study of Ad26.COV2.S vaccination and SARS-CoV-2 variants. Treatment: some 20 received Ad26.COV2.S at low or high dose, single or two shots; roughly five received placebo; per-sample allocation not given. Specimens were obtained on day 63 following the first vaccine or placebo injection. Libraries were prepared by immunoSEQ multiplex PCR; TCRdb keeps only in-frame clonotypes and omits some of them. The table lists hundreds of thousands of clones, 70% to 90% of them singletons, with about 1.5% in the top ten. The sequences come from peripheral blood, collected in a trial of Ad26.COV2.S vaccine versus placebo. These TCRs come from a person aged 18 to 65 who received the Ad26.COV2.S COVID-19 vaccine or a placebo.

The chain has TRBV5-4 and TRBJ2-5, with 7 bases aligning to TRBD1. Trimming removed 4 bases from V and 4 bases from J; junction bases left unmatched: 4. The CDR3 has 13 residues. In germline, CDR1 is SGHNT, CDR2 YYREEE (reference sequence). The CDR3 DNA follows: TGTGCCAGCAGCAGGGGACAGCGAGAGACCCAGTACTTC. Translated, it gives CASSRGQRETQYF.

The CDR3 nucleotides read TGTGCCAGTAGTGGCCAACAGATCTTGAACACTGAAGCTTTCTTT. This encodes CASSGQQILNTEAFF. The V gene is TRBV19, the J gene TRBJ1-1; D not certain. V gave up 5 bases and J gave up 0 bases, with 13 bases separating them. CDR3 size: 15 residues. The germline CDR1 and CDR2 sequences are LNHDA and SQIVND (reference sequence). Full variable domain (missing parts from reference TRBV19 and TRBJ1-1): DGGITQSPKYLFRKEGQNVTLSCEQNLNHDAMYWYRQDPGQGLRLIYYSQIVNDFQKGDIAEGYSVSREKKESFPLTVTSAQKNPTAFYLCASSGQQILNTEAFFGQGTRLTVV.

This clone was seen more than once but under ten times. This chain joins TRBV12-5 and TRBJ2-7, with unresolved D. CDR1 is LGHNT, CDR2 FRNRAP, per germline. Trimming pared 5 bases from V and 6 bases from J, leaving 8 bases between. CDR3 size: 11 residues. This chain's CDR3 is CASGQSSEQYF. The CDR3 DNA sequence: TGTGCTAGTGGTCAGTCTTCCGAGCAGTACTTC.

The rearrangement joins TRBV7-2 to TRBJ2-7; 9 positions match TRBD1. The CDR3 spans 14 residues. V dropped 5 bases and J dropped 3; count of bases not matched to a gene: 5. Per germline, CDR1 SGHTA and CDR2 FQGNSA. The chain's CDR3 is CASSPDRGGYEQYF. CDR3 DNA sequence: TGTGCCAGCAGCCCGGACAGGGGTGGCTACGAGCAGTACTTC.

CDR3 sequence: CSAVDSPANYGYTF. The CDR3 region has the DNA TGCAGCGCTGTGGACAGCCCAGCTAACTATGGCTACACCTTC. The V and J genes are TRBV29-1 and TRBJ1-2; the D gene is possibly TRBD1 (6 bases). The CDR3 spans 14 residues. Germline assignment: CDR1 SQVTM and CDR2 ANQGSEA. Trimming pared 7 bases from V and 0 bases from J, leaving 15 bases between.

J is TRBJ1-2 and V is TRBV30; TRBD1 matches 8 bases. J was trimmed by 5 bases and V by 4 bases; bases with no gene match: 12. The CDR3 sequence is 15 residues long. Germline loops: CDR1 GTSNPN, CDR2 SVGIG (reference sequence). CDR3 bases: TGTGCCTGGACGTTCCAGGGGGCCGGCCTGTATGGCTACACCTTC. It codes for CAWTFQGAGLYGYTF.

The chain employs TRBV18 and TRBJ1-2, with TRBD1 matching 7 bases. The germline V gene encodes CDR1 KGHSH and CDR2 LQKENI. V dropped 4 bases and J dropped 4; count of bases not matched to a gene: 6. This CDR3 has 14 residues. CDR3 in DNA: TGTGCCAGCTCACTCGGACAGGAAGCCTATGGCTACACCTTC. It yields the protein CASSLGQEAYGYTF. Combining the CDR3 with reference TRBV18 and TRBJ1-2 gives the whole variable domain NAGVMQNPRHLVRRRGQEARLRCSPMKGHSHVYWYRQLPEEGLKFMVYLQKENIIDESGMPKERFSAEFPKEGPSILRIQQVVRGDSAAYFCASSLGQEAYGYTFGSGTRLTVV.

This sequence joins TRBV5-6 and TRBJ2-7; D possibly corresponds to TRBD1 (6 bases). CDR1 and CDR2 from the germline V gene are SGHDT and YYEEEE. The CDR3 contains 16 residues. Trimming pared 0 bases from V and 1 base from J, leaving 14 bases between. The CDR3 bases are TGTGCCAGCAGCTTGGAGGGGGTAGGCGGGTCCTACGAGCAGTACTTC. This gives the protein CASSLEGVGGSYEQYF. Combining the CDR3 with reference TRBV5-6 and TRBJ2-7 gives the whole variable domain DAGVTQSPTHLIKTRGQQVTLRCSPKSGHDTVSWYQQALGQGPQFIFQYYEEEERQRGNFPDRFSGHQFPNYSSELNVNALLLGDSALYLCASSLEGVGGSYEQYFGPGTRLTVT.

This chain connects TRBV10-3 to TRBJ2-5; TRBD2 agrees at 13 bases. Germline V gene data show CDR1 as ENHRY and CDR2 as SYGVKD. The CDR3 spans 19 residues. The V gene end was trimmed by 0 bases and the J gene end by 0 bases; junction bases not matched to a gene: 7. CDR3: CAISESPLAGGSYQETQYF. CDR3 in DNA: TGTGCCATCAGTGAGTCTCCACTAGCGGGAGGGTCCTACCAAGAGACCCAGTACTTC.

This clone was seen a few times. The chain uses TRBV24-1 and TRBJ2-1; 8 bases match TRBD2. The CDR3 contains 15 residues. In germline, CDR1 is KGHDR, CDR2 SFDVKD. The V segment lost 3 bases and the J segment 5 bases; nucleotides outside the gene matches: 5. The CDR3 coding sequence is TGTGCCACCAGTGATCCGGACGGGGGGGACAATGAGCAGTTCTTC. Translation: CATSDPDGGDNEQFF.

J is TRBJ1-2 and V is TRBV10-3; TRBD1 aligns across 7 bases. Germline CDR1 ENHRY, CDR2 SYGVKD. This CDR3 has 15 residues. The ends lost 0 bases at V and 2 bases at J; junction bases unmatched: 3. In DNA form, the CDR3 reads TGTGCCATCAGTGAGTCGATGACAGGGAACTATGGCTACACCTTC. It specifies CAISESMTGNYGYTF.

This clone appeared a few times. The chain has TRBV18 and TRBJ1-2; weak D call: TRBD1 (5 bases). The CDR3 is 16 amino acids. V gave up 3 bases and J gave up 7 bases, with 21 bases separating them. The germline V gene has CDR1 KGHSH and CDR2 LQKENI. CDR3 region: CASSPPIGGTALGYTF. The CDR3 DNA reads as TGTGCCAGCTCACCCCCTATTGGAGGGACGGCGCTTGGCTACACCTTC.

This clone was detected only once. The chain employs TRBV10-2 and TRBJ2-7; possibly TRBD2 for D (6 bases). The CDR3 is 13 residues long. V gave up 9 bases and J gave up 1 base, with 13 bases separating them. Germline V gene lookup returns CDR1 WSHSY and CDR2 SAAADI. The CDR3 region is CARSRDLSYEQYF. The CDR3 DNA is TGCGCCAGGAGCCGGGACTTATCCTACGAGCAGTACTTC.

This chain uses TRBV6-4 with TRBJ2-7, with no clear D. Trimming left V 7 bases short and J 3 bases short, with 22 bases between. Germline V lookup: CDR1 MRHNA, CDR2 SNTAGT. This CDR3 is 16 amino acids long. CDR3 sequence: CASTSWAHFSIYEQYF. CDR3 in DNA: TGTGCCAGCACCTCCTGGGCGCATTTTTCCATCTACGAGCAGTACTTC.

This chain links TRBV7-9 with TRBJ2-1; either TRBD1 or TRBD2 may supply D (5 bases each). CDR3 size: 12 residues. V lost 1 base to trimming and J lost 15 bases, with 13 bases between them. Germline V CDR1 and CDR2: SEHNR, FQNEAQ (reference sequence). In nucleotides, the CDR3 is TGTGCCAGCAGCTTAGGAGGGGCAGCGACGTTCTTC. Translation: CASSLGGAATFF. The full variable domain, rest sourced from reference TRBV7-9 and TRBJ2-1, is DTGVSQNPRHKITKRGQNVTFRCDPISEHNRLYWYRQTLGQGPEFLTYFQNEAQLEKSRLLSDRFSAERPKGSFSTLEIQRTEQGDSAMYLCASSLGGAATFFGPGTRLTVL.

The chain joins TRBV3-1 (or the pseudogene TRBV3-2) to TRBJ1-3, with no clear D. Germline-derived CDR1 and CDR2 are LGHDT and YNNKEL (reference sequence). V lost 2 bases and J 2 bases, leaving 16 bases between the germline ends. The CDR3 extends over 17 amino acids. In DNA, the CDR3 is TGTGCCAGCAGCCAACCTCAACGGGGAATGGCTGGAAACACCATATATTTT. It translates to CASSQPQRGMAGNTIYF.

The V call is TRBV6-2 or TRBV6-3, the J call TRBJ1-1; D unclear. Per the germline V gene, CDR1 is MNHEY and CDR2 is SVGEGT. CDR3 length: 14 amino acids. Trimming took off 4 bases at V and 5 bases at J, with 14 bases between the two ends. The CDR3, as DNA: TGTGCCAGCAGTTCCGACTCCGGAGGGACTGAAGCTTTCTTT. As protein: CASSSDSGGTEAFF.

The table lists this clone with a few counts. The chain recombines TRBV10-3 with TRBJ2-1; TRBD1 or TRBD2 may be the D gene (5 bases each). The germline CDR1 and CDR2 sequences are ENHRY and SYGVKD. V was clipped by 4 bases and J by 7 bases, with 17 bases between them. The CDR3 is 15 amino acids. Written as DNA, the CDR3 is TGTGCCATCAGTGCCAGGGAACGGGGAGAAAATGAGCAGTTCTTC. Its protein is CAISARERGENEQFF.

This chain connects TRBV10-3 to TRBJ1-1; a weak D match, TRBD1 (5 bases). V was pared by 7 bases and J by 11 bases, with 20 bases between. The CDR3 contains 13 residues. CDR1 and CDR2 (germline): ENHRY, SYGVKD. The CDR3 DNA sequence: TGTGCCATCACCCCCGGAGGGGCGGAGGAGGCTTTCTTT. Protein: CAITPGGAEEAFF.

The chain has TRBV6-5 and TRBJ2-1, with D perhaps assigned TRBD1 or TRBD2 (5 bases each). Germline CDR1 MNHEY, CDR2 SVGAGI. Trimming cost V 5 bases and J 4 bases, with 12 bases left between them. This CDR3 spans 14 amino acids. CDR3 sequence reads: CASSRGGGYNEQFF. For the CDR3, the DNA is TGTGCCAGCAGTCGTGGGGGTGGATACAATGAGCAGTTCTTC.

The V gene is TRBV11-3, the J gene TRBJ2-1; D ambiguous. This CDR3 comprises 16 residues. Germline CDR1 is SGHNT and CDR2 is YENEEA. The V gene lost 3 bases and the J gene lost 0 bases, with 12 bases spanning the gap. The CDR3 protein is CASSLRGSSSYNEQFF. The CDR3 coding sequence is TGTGCCAGCAGCTTGAGAGGCTCTAGCTCCTACAATGAGCAGTTCTTC. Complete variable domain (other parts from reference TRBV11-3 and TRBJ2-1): EAGVVQSPRYKIIEKKQPVAFWCNPISGHNTLYWYLQNLGQGPELLIRYENEEAVDDSQLPKDRFSAERLKGVDSTLKIQPAELGDSAVYLCASSLRGSSSYNEQFFGPGTRLTVL.

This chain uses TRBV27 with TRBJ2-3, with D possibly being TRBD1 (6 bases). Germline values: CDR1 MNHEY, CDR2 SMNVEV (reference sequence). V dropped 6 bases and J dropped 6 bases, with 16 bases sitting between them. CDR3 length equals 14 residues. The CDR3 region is CASRILRGADTQYF. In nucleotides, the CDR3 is TGTGCCAGCAGGATTCTCAGGGGAGCGGATACGCAGTATTTT.

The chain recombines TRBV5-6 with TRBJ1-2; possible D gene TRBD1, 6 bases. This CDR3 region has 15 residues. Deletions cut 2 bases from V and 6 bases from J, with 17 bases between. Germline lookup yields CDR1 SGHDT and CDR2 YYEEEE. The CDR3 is CASSFTTTGFDGYTF. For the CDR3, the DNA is TGTGCCAGCAGCTTCACCACCACAGGGTTCGATGGCTACACCTTC.

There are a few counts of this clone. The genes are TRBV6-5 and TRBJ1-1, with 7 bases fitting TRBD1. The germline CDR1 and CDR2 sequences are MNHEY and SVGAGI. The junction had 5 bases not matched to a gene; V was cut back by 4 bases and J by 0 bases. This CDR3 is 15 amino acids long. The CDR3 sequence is CASSLQTGLNTEAFF. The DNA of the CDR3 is TGTGCCAGCAGTTTACAGACAGGGCTGAACACTGAAGCTTTCTTT.

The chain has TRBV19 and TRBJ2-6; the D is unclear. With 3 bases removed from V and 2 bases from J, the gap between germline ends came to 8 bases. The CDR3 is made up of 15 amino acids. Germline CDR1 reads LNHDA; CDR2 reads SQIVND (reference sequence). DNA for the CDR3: TGTGCCAGTAGTATTGGGGTAACTGGGGCCAACGTCCTGACTTTC. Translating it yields CASSIGVTGANVLTF.

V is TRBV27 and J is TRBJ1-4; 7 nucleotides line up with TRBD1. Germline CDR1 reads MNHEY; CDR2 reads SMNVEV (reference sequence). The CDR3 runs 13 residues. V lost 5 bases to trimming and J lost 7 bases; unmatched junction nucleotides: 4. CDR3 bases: TGTGCCAGCAGTCCGTGGACAGGTGAAAAACTGTTTTTT. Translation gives CASSPWTGEKLFF.

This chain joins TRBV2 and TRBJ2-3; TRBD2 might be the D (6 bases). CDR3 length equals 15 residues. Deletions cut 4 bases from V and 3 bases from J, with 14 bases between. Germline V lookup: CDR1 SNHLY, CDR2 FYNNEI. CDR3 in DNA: TGTGCCAGCAGTGTCCAAACTAGCAGGACAGATACGCAGTATTTT. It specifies CASSVQTSRTDTQYF.

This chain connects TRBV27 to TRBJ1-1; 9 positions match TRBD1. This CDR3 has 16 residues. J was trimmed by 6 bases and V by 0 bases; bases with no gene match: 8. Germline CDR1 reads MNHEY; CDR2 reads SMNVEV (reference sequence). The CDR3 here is CASSLSPGQGVPEAFF. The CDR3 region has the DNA TGTGCCAGCAGTTTATCCCCGGGACAGGGTGTACCTGAAGCTTTCTTT.

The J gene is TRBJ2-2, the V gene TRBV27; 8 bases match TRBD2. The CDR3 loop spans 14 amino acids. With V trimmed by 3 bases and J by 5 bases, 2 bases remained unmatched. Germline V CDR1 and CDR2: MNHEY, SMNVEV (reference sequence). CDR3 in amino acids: CASSLGLETGELFF. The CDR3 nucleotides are TGTGCCAGCAGTTTGGGACTAGAGACCGGGGAGCTGTTTTTT.